This T cell receptor (beta chain) is from a study of blood T cell repertoires in COVID-19. In the study's own analysis: Counts of nucleated cells, estimated from reference gene primer amplification, were obtained. The method was immunoSEQ multiplex PCR; TCRdb's version includes in-frame clones alone and lacks a portion of them. The V and J calls and clone size come from that table; D and trimming were worked out from the DNA. The sample holds 110,000 or so clones, around 74% seen once. Germline values: CDR1 KGHSH, CDR2 LQKENI. V lost 2 bases and J lost 0, with 17 bases in between. The CDR3 runs 18 residues.

The sequencing sample was made of peripheral blood. The origin of this receptor is a woman aged 70 to 79 with acute or convalescent COVID-19. The rearrangement uses TRBV18 and TRBJ1-3; D is possibly TRBD1 (5 bases). CDR3 sequence reads: CASSPRQQGWNSGNTIYF. CDR3 nucleotide sequence: TGTGCCAGCTCACCAAGGCAGCAGGGTTGGAACTCTGGAAACACCATATATTTT. Full variable domain (remainder filled in from reference TRBV18 and TRBJ1-3): NAGVMQNPRHLVRRRGQEARLRCSPMKGHSHVYWYRQLPEEGLKFMVYLQKENIIDESGMPKERFSAEFPKEGPSILRIQQVVRGDSAAYFCASSPRQQGWNSGNTIYFGEGSWLTVV.